This T cell receptor (beta chain) originates from a study of cytomegalovirus exposure and HLA in healthy donors. Findings and caveats of the study: In an earlier analysis, about 87% or about 30%: the productive usage of most TCR beta V segments. Later on, an analysis tied 15,000 to 20,000 TCR beta sequences to HLA alleles at 0.05 false discovery rate. Clonal expansion, a later analysis showed, was greater in HLA-associated TCR beta chains than in equally common others. The records held CMV serostatus as the only immune exposure information.

Germline CDR1 reads MGHRA; CDR2 reads YSYEKL. The CDR3 runs to 16 residues. Trimming pared 1 base from V and 0 bases from J, leaving 12 bases between. As to this clone: The antigen remains undetermined.

The study ran its PCR with 60 Vbeta and 13 Jbeta primers. Generated by immunoSEQ multiplex PCR, the TCRdb table keeps only in-frame clones and is missing some. The sample consists of under 200,000 clones, around three quarters of them appearing once. Specimen: PBMCs. The sequence came from a woman between 45 and 60 years old in good health and CMV-seronegative. The chain joins TRBV4-1 to TRBJ1-2; D may be TRBD1 (6 bases). CDR3 DNA: TGCGCCAGCAGCCAAGGGGACATAGCCACTAACTATGGCTACACCTTC. Protein: CASSQGDIATNYGYTF.